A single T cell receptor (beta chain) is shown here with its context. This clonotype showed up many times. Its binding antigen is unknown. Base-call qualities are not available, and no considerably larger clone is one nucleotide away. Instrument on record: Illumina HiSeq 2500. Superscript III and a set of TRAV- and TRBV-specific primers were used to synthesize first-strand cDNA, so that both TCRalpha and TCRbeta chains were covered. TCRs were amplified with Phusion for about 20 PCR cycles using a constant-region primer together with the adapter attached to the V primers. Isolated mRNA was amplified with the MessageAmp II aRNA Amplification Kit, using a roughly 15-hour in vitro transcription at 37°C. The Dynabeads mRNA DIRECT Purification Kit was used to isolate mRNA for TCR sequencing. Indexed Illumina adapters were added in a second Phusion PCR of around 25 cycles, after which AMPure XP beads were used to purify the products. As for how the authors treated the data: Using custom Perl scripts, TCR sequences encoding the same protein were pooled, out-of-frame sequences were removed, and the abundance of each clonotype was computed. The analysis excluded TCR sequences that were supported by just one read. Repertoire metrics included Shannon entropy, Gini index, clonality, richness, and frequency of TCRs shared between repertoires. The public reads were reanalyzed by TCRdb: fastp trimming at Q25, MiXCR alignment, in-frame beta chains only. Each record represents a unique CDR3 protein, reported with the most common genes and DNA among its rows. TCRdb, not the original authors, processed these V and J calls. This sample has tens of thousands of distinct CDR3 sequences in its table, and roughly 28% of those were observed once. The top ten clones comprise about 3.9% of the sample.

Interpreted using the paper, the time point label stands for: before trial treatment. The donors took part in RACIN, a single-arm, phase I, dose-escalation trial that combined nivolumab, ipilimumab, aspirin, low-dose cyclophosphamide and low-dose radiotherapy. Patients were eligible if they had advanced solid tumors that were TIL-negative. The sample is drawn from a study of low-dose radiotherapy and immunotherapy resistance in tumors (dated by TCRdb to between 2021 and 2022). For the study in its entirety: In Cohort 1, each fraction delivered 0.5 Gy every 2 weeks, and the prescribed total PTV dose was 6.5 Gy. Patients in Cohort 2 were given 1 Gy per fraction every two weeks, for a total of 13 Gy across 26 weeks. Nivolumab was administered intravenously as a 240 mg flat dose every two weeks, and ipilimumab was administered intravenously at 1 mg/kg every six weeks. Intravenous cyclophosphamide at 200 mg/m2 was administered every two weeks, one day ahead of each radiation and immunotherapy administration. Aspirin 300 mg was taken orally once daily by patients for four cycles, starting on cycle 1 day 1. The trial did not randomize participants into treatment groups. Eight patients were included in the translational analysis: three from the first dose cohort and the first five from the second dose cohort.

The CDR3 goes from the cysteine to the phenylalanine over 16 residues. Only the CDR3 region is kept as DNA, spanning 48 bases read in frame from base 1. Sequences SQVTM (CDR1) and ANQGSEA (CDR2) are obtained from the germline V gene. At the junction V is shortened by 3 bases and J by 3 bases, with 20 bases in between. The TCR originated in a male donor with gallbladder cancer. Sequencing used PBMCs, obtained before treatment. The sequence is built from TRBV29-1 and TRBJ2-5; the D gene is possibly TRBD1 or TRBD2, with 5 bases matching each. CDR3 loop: CSVDDLGEKEEETQYF. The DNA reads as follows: TGCAGCGTTGACGATTTAGGGGAGAAGGAGGAAGAGACCCAGTACTTC.